The present entry profiles one T cell receptor beta chain with its context. What it recognizes is unknown. CD4+ T cell IFNgamma after overnight CMV lysate exposure gave donor CMV status. Four subsets defined by CD45RA and CD27 were sorted after CD3, CD4, CD8 and live/dead staining. The beta constant-region primer was an equimolar mix of two oligonucleotides covering TRBC1 and TRBC2. The ligated cDNA underwent four PCR rounds using SP2 and nested alpha and beta constant-region primers. TCRdb independently ran MiXCR on the UMI-ligation and nested PCR reads; one entry per CDR3 protein. This sample has 130,000 or so distinct CDR3 sequences; roughly 36% occur once, and the top ten carry roughly 0.9%. CDR3 size: 15 residues. The junction had 5 bases not matched to a gene; V was cut back by 4 bases and J by 4 bases. Germline CDR1 is SGHAT and CDR2 is FQNNGV. The sample comes from a study of naive and memory T cell subsets. Findings and limits, study-wide: Expression changes during T cell differentiation may affect RNA-based TCR counts. In naive cells, over 95% of TCR sequences were seen only once.

The source material was central memory CD4+ T cells from blood. This chain links TRBV11-2 with TRBJ1-3, with TRBD1 matching 9 bases. The clonotype originates from a human donor in good health. The CDR3 region has the DNA TGTGCCAGCAGCTCGACAGGGGGGTACGGAAACACCATATATTTT. Amino acid sequence: CASSSTGGYGNTIYF.